The T cell receptor beta chain under discussion was sequenced for a study of PD-1 blockade in classical Hodgkin lymphoma. Study-wide points: Reasons behind the repertoire differences stay unclear, perhaps disease activity or earlier therapy.

The time point denotes: newly diagnosed, previously untreated cHL patient sample. Magnetic negative selection served to purify CD4+ T cells out of PBMCs that had been thawed. Comparison PBMCs came from previously untreated, newly diagnosed classical Hodgkin lymphoma patients. Losses at the gene ends were 3 bases for V and 2 bases for J; bases not matched to a gene: 10. CDR3 length: 18 residues. Germline V gene sequence: CDR1 SGDLS, CDR2 YYNGEE. This clone was seen only once. Its cognate antigen is unknown. The table came from immunoSEQ multiplex PCR; TCRdb's copy has only in-frame clones and leaves some out. The table has about 3,300 clones, about four fifths seen once; the top ten hold about 2.6%.

Specimen: CD4+ T cells from blood. The receptor's source is a human donor with classical Hodgkin lymphoma. The gene calls are TRBV9 and TRBJ2-3; 12 bases align to TRBD2. CDR3 in DNA: TGTGCCAGCAGCGAGACAACTAGCGGGAGGCACTACACAGATACGCAGTATTTT. It specifies CASSETTSGRHYTDTQYF. Supplemented by reference TRBV9 and TRBJ2-3, the full variable domain reads DSGVTQTPKHLITATGQRVTLRCSPRSGDLSVYWYQQSLDQGLQFLIQYYNGEERAKGNILERFSAQQFPDLHSELNLSSLELGDSALYFCASSETTSGRHYTDTQYFGPGTRLTVL.